A single sample gave rise to the 22 T cell receptor beta chains below, sequenced in a study of blood T cell repertoires in COVID-19. Sequencing was performed with immunoSEQ multiplex PCR; in TCRdb, only in-frame clones are kept and a portion is missing. The table lists 200,000 or so clones, about 86% of them singletons. The sequenced sample was PBMCs or T cells enriched from blood (not recorded which). All receptors come from a man between 40 and 49 years old who had recovered from COVID-19.

This chain uses TRBV19 with TRBJ1-6; possibly TRBD1 for D (6 bases). The CDR3 has 16 amino acids. Trimming stripped 2 bases from V and 9 bases from J, with 17 bases between. Germline loops: CDR1 LNHDA, CDR2 SQIVND (reference sequence). Here the CDR3 DNA reads TGTGCCAGTAGTATAACATCTTGGGACACTGGTTCACCCCTCCACTTT. Translated: CASSITSWDTGSPLHF.

The chain employs TRBV28 and TRBJ1-6; D gene unclear. V lost 1 base and J lost 7, with 11 bases in between. Per the germline V gene, CDR1 is MDHEN and CDR2 is SYDVKM. CDR3 length: 15 residues. The CDR3 sequence is CASSLFGMQNSPLHF. Written as DNA, the CDR3 is TGTGCCAGCAGTTTATTCGGGATGCAGAATTCACCCCTCCACTTT.

The chain links TRBV28 to TRBJ2-6, with D tentatively TRBD2 (5 bases). In germline, CDR1 is MDHEN, CDR2 SYDVKM. The ends were cut back, 6 bases at V and 2 bases at J, with 11 bases in the middle. The CDR3 is 15 residues long. CDR3: CASRATGTGANVLTF. The CDR3 DNA sequence: TGTGCCAGCAGGGCGACGGGGACTGGGGCCAACGTCCTGACTTTC.

V usage is TRBV9 and J usage is TRBJ2-5, with TRBD2 matching over 9 bases. The ends lost 4 bases at V and 5 bases at J; junction bases unmatched: 6. The germline V gene encodes CDR1 SGDLS and CDR2 YYNGEE. This CDR3 is 14 amino acids long. The CDR3 is CASSPGTSRETQYF. Written as DNA, the CDR3 is TGTGCCAGCAGCCCCGGGACTAGCAGGGAGACCCAGTACTTC.

This rearrangement joins TRBV11-2 to TRBJ2-1, with D perhaps TRBD2 (5 bases). V was pared by 3 bases and J by 0 bases, with 9 bases between. Looked up from germline, CDR1 is SGHAT and CDR2 is FQNNGV. The CDR3 spans 15 residues. CDR3 region: CASSFPGNSYNEQFF. The CDR3 region has the DNA TGTGCCAGCAGCTTCCCGGGGAACTCCTACAATGAGCAGTTCTTC.

This chain joins TRBV7-9 and TRBJ2-7; no definite D call. CDR3 length: 14 amino acids. The germline CDR1 and CDR2 sequences are SEHNR and FQNEAQ (reference sequence). V dropped 6 bases and J dropped 7 bases, with 19 bases sitting between them. The CDR3 protein is CASSPSGWSGEQYF. CDR3 DNA sequence: TGTGCCAGCAGTCCCTCAGGATGGTCTGGGGAGCAGTACTTC.

The chain employs TRBV11-2 and TRBJ2-2; 8 bases line up with TRBD2. The CDR3 is made up of 15 amino acids. Germline values: CDR1 SGHAT, CDR2 FQNNGV. The J segment lost 4 bases and the V segment lost 3 bases, leaving 4 bases of the junction unmatched. The CDR3 DNA reads TGTGCCAGCAGCTTTGCGGGGGGCAGCACCGGGGAGCTGTTTTTT. Translation gives CASSFAGGSTGELFF. Based on the CDR3 plus reference TRBV11-2 and TRBJ2-2, the full variable domain is EAGVAQSPRYKIIEKRQSVAFWCNPISGHATLYWYQQILGQGPKLLIQFQNNGVVDDSQLPKDRFSAERLKGVDSTLKIQPAKLEDSAVYLCASSFAGGSTGELFFGEGSRLTVL.

V and J are TRBV4-3 and TRBJ1-1; unclear D gene. V lost 5 bases and J 7 bases, leaving 17 bases between the germline ends. Germline values: CDR1 LGHNA, CDR2 YSLEER. The CDR3 has 14 residues. CDR3 in DNA: TGCGCCAGCAGCGCCCAGGTTGCTTTTGGTGAAGCTTTCTTT. Its protein is CASSAQVAFGEAFF.

The chain has TRBV10-2 and TRBJ1-5, with D uncertain. CDR1 and CDR2 from the germline V gene are WSHSY and SAAADI. CDR3 length equals 14 residues. V lost 6 bases and J lost 6, with 15 bases in between. The CDR3 loop reads CASSARREGQPQHF. The DNA of the CDR3 is TGCGCCAGCAGCGCGCGGCGGGAAGGTCAGCCCCAGCATTTT.

The genes are TRBV6-5 and TRBJ1-5; tentative D call: TRBD1 (5 bases). In germline, CDR1 is MNHEY, CDR2 SVGAGI. V was pared by 6 bases and J by 6 bases, with 9 bases between. CDR3 length equals 12 residues. Here the CDR3 reads CASSRASQPQHF. The DNA of the CDR3 is TGTGCCAGCAGCAGGGCGAGTCAGCCCCAGCATTTT.

The gene calls are TRBV3-1 (or the pseudogene TRBV3-2) and TRBJ1-1, with D tentatively TRBD1 (5 bases). The length of the CDR3 is 15 residues. V gave up 5 bases and J gave up 3 bases, with 16 bases separating them. Per the germline V gene, CDR1 is LGHDT and CDR2 is YNNKEL (reference sequence). CDR3 in amino acids: CASSSHPQGDTEAFF. CDR3 sequence (DNA): TGTGCCAGCAGCTCTCACCCGCAAGGGGACACTGAAGCTTTCTTT.

The J gene is TRBJ1-2, the V gene TRBV6-5; TRBD1 agrees at 7 bases. V dropped 6 bases and J dropped 3; count of bases not matched to a gene: 7. Germline V gives CDR1 MNHEY, CDR2 SVGAGI. The CDR3 has 14 residues. The CDR3 region is CASRPTGAYYGYTF. The CDR3 coding sequence is TGTGCCAGCAGACCAACAGGGGCCTACTATGGCTACACCTTC.

CDR3 sequence: CASTGGSYNSPLHF. In DNA form, the CDR3 reads TGTGCCAGCACGGGGGGCTCCTATAATTCACCCCTCCACTTT. The chain couples TRBV6-5 to TRBJ1-6; D is perhaps TRBD1 (5 bases). This CDR3 has 14 amino acids. The germline gives CDR1 MNHEY, CDR2 SVGAGI. V was clipped by 7 bases and J by 0 bases, with 7 bases between them.

The chain has TRBV5-1 and TRBJ1-6, with D perhaps matching TRBD1 (6 bases). Germline V lookup: CDR1 SGHRS, CDR2 YFSETQ. The CDR3 sequence is 15 residues long. The V gene lost 1 base and the J gene lost 7 bases, with 12 bases spanning the gap. The CDR3 sequence: CASSLHSQGNSPLHF. CDR3 bases: TGCGCCAGCAGCTTGCACAGCCAGGGGAATTCACCCCTCCACTTT. The whole variable domain, filled in from reference TRBV5-1 and TRBJ1-6, reads KAGVTQTPRYLIKTRGQQVTLSCSPISGHRSVSWYQQTPGQGLQFLFEYFSETQRNKGNFPGRFSGRQFSNSRSEMNVSTLELGDSALYLCASSLHSQGNSPLHFGNGTRLTVT.

This chain links TRBV27 with TRBJ1-1; 11 bases are shared with TRBD1. After removal of 3 bases from V and 6 bases from J, the junction contained 9 bases not matched to a gene. The germline V gene has CDR1 MNHEY and CDR2 SMNVEV (reference sequence). The CDR3 covers 16 residues. This chain's CDR3 is CASSFIPGQGGAEAFF. CDR3 DNA: TGTGCCAGCAGTTTCATACCGGGACAGGGGGGGGCTGAAGCTTTCTTT.

This clone showed up just a few times. The chain is built from TRBV7-2 and TRBJ1-3; a possible D gene is TRBD1 (5 bases). The CDR3 covers 14 residues. The V end was cut by 3 bases, the J end by 4 bases, with 10 bases between. Germline CDR1 reads SGHTA; CDR2 reads FQGNSA. CDR3 sequence: CASSFSGRGNTIYF. CDR3 DNA sequence: TGTGCCAGCAGCTTTTCAGGGCGCGGAAACACCATATATTTT.

This clone showed up just a few times. The chain is built from TRBV5-6 and TRBJ1-2; a weak D match, TRBD1 (6 bases). Germline lookup yields CDR1 SGHDT and CDR2 YYEEEE. The ends were cut back, 0 bases at V and 0 bases at J, with 6 bases in the middle. This CDR3 is built from 14 residues. The CDR3 loop is CASSLGTANYGYTF. The DNA of the CDR3 is TGTGCCAGCAGCTTGGGGACAGCTAACTATGGCTACACCTTC.

CDR3 in DNA: TGTGCCAGCTCACCGGATCTAGAACGGTGGGTTAGCATGGGTGGCTACACCTTC. It is translated as CASSPDLERWVSMGGYTF. This sequence joins TRBV18 and TRBJ1-2; D call uncertain. Trimming took off 3 bases at V and 7 bases at J, with 27 bases between the two ends. The CDR3 is 18 amino acids. Germline CDR1 KGHSH, CDR2 LQKENI.

The chain uses TRBV29-1 and TRBJ1-2; TRBD1 matches 12 bases. CDR1 is SQVTM, CDR2 ANQGSEA, per germline. Losses at the gene ends were 7 bases for V and 2 bases for J; bases not matched to a gene: 2. This CDR3 is built from 13 residues. The CDR3 region is CSGGTGGNYGYTF. The CDR3 DNA is TGCAGCGGAGGGACAGGGGGCAACTATGGCTACACCTTC. Combining the CDR3 with reference TRBV29-1 and TRBJ1-2 gives the whole variable domain SAVISQKPSRDICQRGTSLTIQCQVDSQVTMMFWYRQQPGQSLTLIATANQGSEATYESGFVIDKFPISRPNLTFSTLTVSNMSPEDSSIYLCSGGTGGNYGYTFGSGTRLTVV.

CDR3 coding DNA: TGTGCCAGCAGTGAACGTAAAAGGGGTGGCTACACCTTC. The encoded protein is CASSERKRGGYTF. V gene TRBV6-1 combines with J gene TRBJ1-2, with TRBD1 as a possible D gene (5 bases). V lost 2 bases to trimming and J lost 7 bases, with 11 bases between them. Germline-derived CDR1 and CDR2 are MNHNS and SASEGT. This CDR3 has 13 amino acids.

The chain recombines TRBV2 with TRBJ1-3; the D is unclear. The germline V gene has CDR1 SNHLY and CDR2 FYNNEI. The length of the CDR3 is 15 residues. V lost 3 bases and J 4 bases, leaving 13 bases between the germline ends. CDR3 DNA sequence: TGTGCCAGCAGTGAGAGGACCTCGGGGGGAAACACCATATATTTT. Residues: CASSERTSGGNTIYF.

The chain combines TRBV7-9 with TRBJ1-2, with 7 nucleotides matching TRBD1. The CDR3 consists of 12 residues. Germline loops: CDR1 SEHNR, CDR2 FQNEAQ (reference sequence). V was pared by 6 bases and J by 13 bases, with 11 bases of the junction left unmatched. This CDR3 is CASSPGQALTTF. The CDR3 region has the DNA TGTGCCAGCAGTCCAGGACAGGCCCTCACCACCTTC.